Here is one T cell receptor (beta chain) with its context. Using immunoSEQ multiplex PCR, the repertoire was profiled, and TCRdb retains in-frame clones only, with some absent. The table lists around 15,000 clones, approximately 30% of them singletons. The data stem from a study of graft-versus-host responses after intestinal transplantation. Study conclusions and caveats: GvH clones detected in recipient marrow included some appearing first in ileum or blood.

Each mixed lymphocyte reaction held roughly 200,000 CFSE-labeled responders and roughly 200,000 irradiated violet-dye-labeled stimulators. CFSE-low proliferating responders, CD3+CD4+ and CD3+CD8+, were sorted post-reaction. The CDR3 sequence is 17 residues long. The germline gives CDR1 SGHTA, CDR2 FQGTGA. V was shortened by 5 bases and J by 9 bases, with 26 bases between the two germline ends. Specimen: alloreactive CD4+ T cells from a mixed lymphocyte reaction culture, collected before intestinal transplant. Subset: CFSE-low proliferating T cells sorted from roughly six-day pre-transplant mixed lymphocyte reaction (GvH or HvG direction). This TCR came from a human patient who received an intestinal transplant. This chain links TRBV7-3 with TRBJ2-1; tentatively, D is TRBD2 (6 bases). CDR3 region: CASSAYQRVFSGGEQFF. The CDR3 DNA reads as TGTGCCAGCAGCGCTTATCAGCGGGTCTTTAGTGGGGGTGAGCAGTTCTTC. Full variable domain (missing parts from reference TRBV7-3 and TRBJ2-1): GAGVSQTPSNKVTEKGKYVELRCDPISGHTALYWYRQSLGQGPEFLIYFQGTGAADDSGLPNDRFFAVRPEGSVSTLKIQRTERGDSAVYLCASSAYQRVFSGGEQFFGPGTRLTVL.